The rows below give T cell receptor beta chains drawn from one sample of a study of T cell clones after liver transplantation. The antigens of these receptors remain unknown. Sequenced by immunoSEQ multiplex PCR; TCRdb stores in-frame clones only, minus some. The repertoire holds approximately 3,000 clones, with roughly 25% as singletons. The specimen was CD4+ T cells from PBMCs cultured with third-party cells. These receptors originate from a human patient who received a liver transplant. Some T cells could come from the graft donor. The CDR3 runs from the conserved cysteine through the conserved F or W. D genes are given only for firm matches. Some rows mark clone size as missing; the rest say once, few, many or name a class of expanded clone.

>13|.|.|TRBV28|TRBJ1-1
CASSLHGMDEAFF
TGTGCCAGCAGTCTACACGGGATGGACGAAGCTTTCTTT
>13|TRBD1|few|TRBV11-3|TRBJ2-1
CASSKQGSGEQFF
TGTGCCAGCAGCAAACAGGGGTCAGGTGAGCAGTTCTTC
>11|.|large|TRBV6-5|TRBJ2-4
CASSYGTRQYF
TGTGCCAGCAGTTACGGGACCCGTCAGTACTTC
>11|.|.|TRBV30|TRBJ2-5
CAWSRLEDQYF
TGTGCCTGGAGCAGACTGGAGGACCAGTACTTC
>13|TRBD1|few|TRBV28|TRBJ2-2
CASRDRVTGELFF
TGTGCCAGCAGGGACAGGGTCACCGGGGAGCTGTTTTTT
>13|.|few|TRBV7-2|TRBJ2-5
CARSGGPGETQYF
TGTGCCAGATCTGGAGGTCCCGGAGAGACCCAGTACTTC
>14|.|medium-sized|TRBV19|TRBJ1-5
CASTGPEGGQPQHF
TGTGCCAGTACCGGACCCGAGGGGGGACAGCCCCAGCATTTT
>17|TRBD1|.|TRBV5-6|TRBJ2-1
CASSALGGQGGHNEQFF
TGTGCCAGCAGCGCCTTGGGCGGACAGGGGGGCCACAATGAGCAGTTCTTC
>18|.|medium-sized|TRBV19|TRBJ1-2
CASSIDTAGTPGSYGYTF
TGTGCCAGTAGTATAGACACCGCCGGGACCCCGGGTTCCTATGGCTACACCTTC
>14|TRBD1|.|TRBV29-1|TRBJ1-3
CSGMGQTVGNTIYF
TGCAGCGGTATGGGACAGACAGTTGGAAACACCATATATTTT
>15|TRBD1|.|TRBV7-2|TRBJ2-7
CASSPGQVFSYEQYF
TGTGCCAGCAGCCCCGGACAGGTTTTCTCCTACGAGCAGTACTTC
>15|.|.|TRBV6-9|TRBJ2-3
CASSYTATGTDTQYF
TGTGCCAGCAGTTACACGGCTACTGGCACAGATACGCAGTATTTT
>16|.|few|TRBV4-1|TRBJ2-4
CASSRPGWGSKNIQYF
TGCGCCAGCAGCCGACCAGGCTGGGGATCCAAAAACATTCAGTACTTC
>14|.|.|TRBV19|TRBJ2-3
CASSSQISTDTQYF
TGTGCCAGTAGTTCCCAGATTAGCACAGATACGCAGTATTTT
>13|.|medium-sized|TRBV7-9|TRBJ1-5
CASSLSGNQPQHF
TGTGCCAGCAGCTTGTCAGGGAATCAGCCCCAGCATTTT
>15|.|.|TRBV7-2|TRBJ1-5
CASSPSRGAGQPQHF
TGTGCCAGCAGCCCCAGCCGGGGCGCGGGTCAGCCCCAGCATTTT
>15|TRBD2|.|TRBV11-1|TRBJ2-7
CASSLGLADAYEQYF
TGTGCCAGCAGCTTGGGACTAGCGGACGCCTACGAGCAGTACTTC
>14|.|large|TRBV6-1|TRBJ2-3
CASSRDHKGDTQYF
TGTGCCAGCAGCCGGGACCATAAAGGGGATACGCAGTATTTT
>13|.|medium-sized|TRBV28|TRBJ2-1
CAIWSPSYNEQFF
TGTGCCATCTGGTCCCCCTCCTACAATGAGCAGTTCTTC
>15|TRBD1|.|TRBV5-4|TRBJ2-7
CASSEPGGGVAEQYF
TGTGCCAGCAGCGAACCAGGGGGCGGGGTTGCCGAGCAGTACTTC
>14|TRBD1|.|TRBV29-1|TRBJ1-1
CSVEAATGRAEAFF
TGCAGCGTTGAAGCGGCGACAGGGAGAGCTGAAGCTTTCTTT
>16|TRBD2|.|TRBV7-2|TRBJ2-1
CASSPGLGGGVNEQFF
TGTGCCAGCAGCCCAGGACTGGGCGGGGGGGTAAATGAGCAGTTCTTC
>17|.|.|TRBV28|TRBJ1-2
CASSSSASGQTNYGYTF
TGTGCCAGCAGTTCTTCCGCCTCCGGACAAACTAACTATGGCTACACCTTC
>18|TRBD1|few|TRBV14|TRBJ1-4
CASSPYVGGAGTNEKLFF
TGTGCCAGCAGCCCCTACGTAGGGGGCGCTGGAACTAATGAAAAACTGTTTTTT
>16|.|medium-sized|TRBV18|TRBJ1-1
CASSQPRGSLNTEAFF
TGTGCCAGCTCCCAACCTCGGGGCAGCTTGAACACTGAAGCTTTCTTT
>16|.|.|TRBV19|TRBJ2-3
CASSLRDGASTDTQYF
TGTGCCAGTAGTTTGCGGGACGGAGCTAGCACAGATACGCAGTATTTT
>16|.|.|TRBV15|TRBJ2-5
CATSRGRGFGQETQYF
TGTGCCACCAGCAGAGGGAGGGGTTTTGGTCAAGAGACCCAGTACTTC
>14|.|medium-sized|TRBV5-4|TRBJ1-6
CASSLERANSPLHF
TGTGCCAGCAGCTTGGAACGGGCTAATTCACCCCTCCACTTT
>14|TRBD2|.|TRBV7-6|TRBJ2-1
CASSHRLAGEEQFF
TGTGCCAGCAGTCACCGACTAGCGGGGGAGGAGCAGTTCTTC
>12|.|few|TRBV7-7|TRBJ2-5
CASSLVGQTQYF
TGTGCCAGCAGCTTAGTAGGCCAGACCCAGTACTTC
>14|TRBD1|.|TRBV11-1|TRBJ1-3
CASSLGQGGNTIYF
TGTGCCAGCAGCTTAGGACAGGGTGGAAACACCATATATTTT
>16|TRBD1|few|TRBV7-3|TRBJ2-3
CASSSTRDRGQDTQYF
TGTGCCAGCAGCTCGACCCGGGACAGGGGGCAAGATACGCAGTATTTT
>18|.|once|TRBV21-1|TRBJ1-6
CASSDLIATLHHNSPLHF
TGTGCCAGCAGCGACCTTATAGCTACACTACATCATAATTCACCCCTCCACTTT
>14|.|.|TRBV7-9|TRBJ1-6
CASSPGRGNSPLHF
TGTGCCAGCAGCCCCGGACGGGGGAATTCACCCCTCCACTTT
>16|TRBD1|.|TRBV29-1|TRBJ1-1
CSFEVRGIQGNSEACF
TGCAGCTTTGAAGTCAGGGGAATACAGGGGAACTCTGAAGCTTGCTTT